The T cell receptor beta chain described here comes from a study of siplizumab effects on memory and regulatory T cells (dated by TCRdb to about 2019). Regarding the research as a whole: The effect of the anti-CD2 antibody siplizumab on alloreactive T-cell subsets was examined in allogeneic mixed lymphocyte reactions constructed from human PBMCs. General conclusions and limits of the study: Compared with memory T cells, unstimulated naive T cells appeared more diverse, and naive cells seemed to make a substantial contribution to the alloresponse. Among mappable alloreactive CD4+ clones, an average Treg-derived fraction of about 70% was observed with siplizumab, compared with roughly 28% in control reactions. For roughly 75-95% of proliferating CD4+ or CD8+ clones, no naive or memory phenotype could be assigned. The cumulative frequency of alloreactive sequences traceable to unstimulated CD4+ memory T cells was significantly reduced by siplizumab. Because sequences at frequencies below about 10^-5 were poorly captured, only a minor fraction of alloreactive clones could be mapped back to unstimulated subsets. Whether proliferating Tregs from siplizumab cultures were suppressive was not functionally confirmed.

The method behind the library was the immunoSEQ multiplex PCR assay. Each sample had some 96,000 TCR templates assayed by the deep sequencing platform. Genomic DNA extracted from sorted T cells was the material used for TCRbeta CDR3 sequencing. Per the authors' processing: The R programming language was used for the clonal analysis of the TCRbeta CDR3 data. Comparing unstimulated samples against CFSE-low samples taken after the reaction was how alloreactive CD4+ and CD8+ clones were defined. Regulatory or non-regulatory origin of alloreactive CD4+ clones was assigned by matching sequences to the sorted unstimulated Treg and non-Treg repertoires. The table was pulled from immuneACCESS by TCRdb, which kept in-frame rearrangements only. Such tables lose some clones; where checked, under half of the loss comes from unresolved V genes, and the rest has no known cause. V, J and clone size reflect that table, while D and trimming were determined from the DNA. This sample lists about 99,000 clones; over 85% were detected once. Jointly, the top ten make up 0.55% to 0.7% of the sample.

Sorted unstimulated T cells and proliferating T cells recovered from mixed lymphocyte reactions underwent TCRbeta CDR3 sequencing. Fresh whole blood from approximately 11 HLA-typed healthy donors served as the source for isolating PBMCs. To map where alloreactive clones came from, CD4+ regulatory T cells in the unstimulated state were FACS-sorted. Turning to this clone: Its specific antigen is unknown. No much larger clone is present one base from it, and per-base qualities are unavailable.

The sample taken for sequencing was Tregs sorted from blood. This receptor was identified in a human donor in good health.

The DNA sequence reads TGTGCCAGCAGCTTATACAGGGAGGATACGCAGTATTTT. Translation gives CASSLYREDTQYF. This receptor chain uses TRBV7-2 and TRBJ2-3; perhaps TRBD1 is the D gene, with 6 bases matching. V drops 2 bases and J drops 6 bases, leaving 9 bases in between. The cysteine opens and the phenylalanine closes a CDR3 of 13 amino acids. Of all the DNA, just the CDR3 is kept, 39 bases in frame from base 1. According to the germline V gene, CDR1 reads SGHTA and CDR2 reads FQGNSA.